The source of this TCR beta chain is a study of cytotoxic CD8 clonotypes in ibrutinib-treated CLL. Study-level points and caveats: Clonality was higher at baseline than in age-matched healthy donors and tracked circulating CD8+ T-cell counts.

The CDR3 sequence is 15 residues long. V gave up 3 bases and J gave up 5 bases, with 16 bases separating them. The germline CDR1 and CDR2 sequences are SGHAT and FQNNGV. Of note for this clone: Antigen specificity is unknown.

Investigators sought sequencing depths of between 1 in 200,000 and 1 in 1 million T cells. Profiling relied on immunoSEQ multiplex PCR, and the TCRdb table lists in-frame clones only, not all of them. Here the sample spans 250,000 to 350,000 clones, more than 70% being singletons. The starting material was PBMCs, obtained at disease progression, from a patient treated with ibrutinib. The chain uses TRBV11-2 and TRBJ2-5; D perhaps matches TRBD1 (6 bases). The source is a human donor with chronic lymphocytic leukemia. CDR3 amino acids: CASSLDTGWGETQYF. CDR3 nucleotides: TGTGCCAGCAGCTTGGATACAGGGTGGGGGGAGACCCAGTACTTC.